This T cell receptor (beta chain) was sequenced for a study of T cell repertoires in cytomegalovirus infection. On the study more broadly: CMV epitopes in the study were HLA-C-restricted (recently identified) and HLA-B-restricted (well studied).

TCRdb reprocessed the reads with MiXCR, giving one entry per CDR3 protein. The sample has fewer than 650,000 distinct CDR3 sequences, 40% seen once. Study results and limitations: Clonotypes of TCR beta that were HLA-C-restricted and CMV-specific dominated the ex vivo response. Summed frequency of public TCR beta families distinguished CMV carriers with the relevant HLA.

About this clonotype: Its specificity is unknown.

CDR3 length: 17 amino acids. Trimming shortened V by 3 bases and J by 2 bases, and 14 bases separated the two germline ends. The germline V gene has CDR1 LNHDA and CDR2 SQIVND (reference sequence). The sequence derives from a human donor in good health (CMV status not recorded). Some clones in this sample may be carry-over from other donors' samples. Sequencing used cultured PBMCs, obtained from culture after CMV antigen stimulation. The genes are TRBV19 and TRBJ2-6; tentative D call: TRBD1 (6 bases). CDR3 DNA: TGTGCCAGTAGTATCAGGGGCCTGGGGGCTGGGGCCAACGTCCTGACTTTC. Amino acids: CASSIRGLGAGANVLTF.